This note documents a single T cell receptor (beta chain) sequence. Its antigen target is currently unknown. No much larger clonotype is one base removed from it; base qualities were not supplied. These data belong to a study of T cell responses to AZD1222 COVID-19 vaccine (dated by TCRdb to the early 2020s). About the study as a whole: Because spike-specific TCR depth and breadth did not differ between the two schedules, AZD1222 recipients who got a second dose at roughly 4 weeks were pooled with those who got a second dose at roughly 12 weeks. TCR sequencing covered some 240 trial participants: roughly 200 given two doses of AZD1222 and 26 given two doses of MenACWY control vaccine. Trial participants were enrolled by age into subgroups of 18-55, 56-69 and 70-plus years, and around 150, 29 and 61 TCR-sequenced participants, respectively, were included in these subgroups. Summary of the overall study and its limitations: Because no day 14 peak-response samples were available, the repertoires could be characterized only after the peak T cell response. Epitopes outside the regions mutated in the B.1.351 and B.1.1.7 variants were reportedly recognized by nearly half of the unique spike-specific TCRs. Conclusions about previously exposed vaccinees are limited because only a handful of AZD1222 recipients were SARS-CoV-2 seropositive at baseline. Most participants were white British and females outnumbered males, and the authors suggested that clonal diversity may have been underestimated. The whole spike protein was spanned by vaccine-associated CD4 TCRs, and dominant responses were seen in regions 160-218 and 743-854. In the small 56-69-year group, the increase in depth fell short of significance, most likely because of low power. After two AZD1222 doses, spike-specific TCR breadth and depth were significantly higher than at day 0 and than in MenACWY recipients.

Per the publication, the time point label means: baseline before first vaccination. The vaccinee samples were drawn from two UK trials, COV001 and COV002, one of which was a single-blind randomized controlled phase 2/3 trial testing AZD1222 (ChAdOx1 nCoV-19) in healthy adults. For TCRbeta chain sequencing, PBMC samples were collected from trial participants at day 0 and at day 28 after the second dose. The CDR3 regions of human TCRbeta chains were analyzed by immunosequencing. On the authors' methods: Repertoire TCRs were checked for matches against a reference library of SARS-CoV-2-specific TCRs that had been generated using the MIRA antigen-specificity platform. Breadth meant the fraction of unique TCRs that were SARS-CoV-2-associated, whereas depth meant the fraction of total T cells that were SARS-CoV-2-associated. Using the MIRA data, each spike-specific TCR was assigned both to the spike region to which the TCR was reactive and to a CD4 or CD8 class. Log10-transformed breadth and depth values were compared by one-way ANOVA with Sidak's multiple comparisons tests. TCRdb took over this immuneACCESS table, retaining in-frame rearrangements with V and J assigned. Such tables are incomplete; in checked studies, under half of the missing clones stem from an unresolved V gene, and the remainder is unexplained. That table furnishes V, J and clone size, whereas the DNA furnished D and trimming. Counted in this sample were 110,000 or so clones; less than 95% of them appeared once. The ten largest clones add up to 5.4% of the sample.

This clonotype was sampled from an adult in good health. Sample: peripheral blood, taken on day 0 of AZD1222 vaccination.

The CDR3 reads CASGGRGNEKLFF. The DNA reads as follows: TGTGCCAGCGGGGGCAGGGGCAATGAAAAACTGTTTTTT. This chain is built from TRBV19 and TRBJ1-4, with TRBD1 tentatively as D gene (6 bases match). CDR1 and CDR2 were assigned from the germline V gene (reference sequence) as LNHDA and SQIVND. The CDR3 spans 13 residues, from the cysteine through the phenylalanine. Of the read, only the CDR3 DNA is kept; its 39 bases are in frame from base 1. Deletion took 9 bases off V and 5 bases off J, with a span of 13 bases between the germline ends.